This paragraph reports one T cell receptor (beta chain). No antigen is known for it. cDNA synthesis used the whole RNA isolate, giving expressed TCRB sequences. TCRdb keeps only in-frame clones here, not all; method: immunoSEQ multiplex PCR. There are hundreds of thousands of clones in the sample; 17% occur only once, and about 0.02% lies in the top ten. The data are from a study of beta chain features in type 1 diabetes. Study results and limitations: Sequencing from cDNA could over-represent high-TCR-expressing cells.

CDR1 and CDR2 from the germline V gene are LNHNV and YYDKDF (reference sequence). CDR3 length equals 17 residues. J was trimmed by 5 bases and V by 0 bases; bases with no gene match: 12. The chain joins TRBV15 to TRBJ2-5; 7 nucleotides agree with TRBD2. Sequencing used naive CD4+ T cells from blood. This receptor was identified in a woman aged 18-29 years in good health. CDR3 amino acids: CATSRDRGGGFEETQYF. CDR3 DNA sequence: TGTGCCACCAGCAGAGATCGCGGGGGAGGGTTCGAGGAGACCCAGTACTTC.